A selection of T cell receptor beta chains follows, all from one sample in a study of blood T cell repertoires in COVID-19. This table comes from immunoSEQ multiplex PCR, and its TCRdb copy is limited to in-frame clones, with some not included. This table holds 18,000 or so clones, approximately 84% found once. Sequenced sample: peripheral blood. Receptor source: a human donor with active COVID-19. The donor label of this sample is uncertain. CDR3s include the opening cysteine and the closing phenylalanine or tryptophan. A D gene is named only where the DNA matches it firmly. The size of a clone is reported for some rows only, either as once, few or many, or as a class for expanded clones.

D: .
size: .
V: TRBV2
J: TRBJ1-4
DNA: TGTGCCAGCAGTGAATGGGGGGGACATGGAGAAAAACTGTTTTTT
CDR3: CASSEWGGHGEKLFF

D: .
size: once
V: TRBV3-1/TRBV3-2
J: TRBJ2-7
DNA: TGTGCCAGCAGCCAAGTGCACAGAGTATACGAGCAGTACTTC
CDR3: CASSQVHRVYEQYF

D: .
size: .
V: TRBV27
J: TRBJ2-2
DNA: TGTGCCAGCGCGTATACAGCCACCGGGGAGCTGTTTTTT
CDR3: CASAYTATGELFF

D: TRBD2
size: .
V: TRBV3-1/TRBV3-2
J: TRBJ2-7
DNA: TGTGCCAGCAGCCAAGAAAAACTAGCGGGAGTTGTCGAGCAGTACTTC
CDR3: CASSQEKLAGVVEQYF

D: TRBD2
size: .
V: TRBV4-1
J: TRBJ2-3
DNA: TGCGCCAGCAGCCAATCAACGGGGGGGCGGGATACGCAGTATTTT
CDR3: CASSQSTGGRDTQYF

D: .
size: few
V: TRBV4-3
J: TRBJ1-1
DNA: TGCGCCAGCAGCCAAGGAATTTCGGGGGAAGTCACTGAAGCTTTCTTT
CDR3: CASSQGISGEVTEAFF

D: TRBD1
size: .
V: TRBV6-5
J: TRBJ1-5
DNA: TGTGCCAGCAGTTCTACAGGGGGTGGCAATCAGCCCCAGCATTTT
CDR3: CASSSTGGGNQPQHF

D: TRBD1
size: .
V: TRBV7-9
J: TRBJ1-2
DNA: TGTGCCAGCAGCTTGAGATCTCGACAGGGGATGGGGGGCTACACCTTC
CDR3: CASSLRSRQGMGGYTF

D: TRBD2
size: .
V: TRBV7-2
J: TRBJ2-7
DNA: TGTGCCAGCAGGACGGGACTAGCCCTCGAGCAGTACTTC
CDR3: CASRTGLALEQYF

D: .
size: .
V: TRBV5-4
J: TRBJ2-1
DNA: TGTGCCAGCAGCTTGGAAACTCTCAATGAGCAGTTCTTC
CDR3: CASSLETLNEQFF

D: .
size: .
V: TRBV19
J: TRBJ2-7
DNA: TGTGCCAGTAGTTATACACTAGCCTACGAGCAGTACTTC
CDR3: CASSYTLAYEQYF

D: TRBD2
size: .
V: TRBV5-1
J: TRBJ2-1
DNA: TGCGCCAGCAGCCCGGGAGGGACTAGACTTAATGAGCAGTTCTTC
CDR3: CASSPGGTRLNEQFF

D: .
size: .
V: TRBV7-9
J: TRBJ1-1
DNA: TGTGCCAGCAGCTTAAACTACGGGAGGAACACTGAAGCTTTCTTT
CDR3: CASSLNYGRNTEAFF

D: TRBD1
size: .
V: TRBV19
J: TRBJ1-1
DNA: TGTGCCAGTACCCTCCAGGGGGCAGGAACTGAAGCTTTCTTT
CDR3: CASTLQGAGTEAFF

D: TRBD1
size: once
V: TRBV24-1
J: TRBJ2-2
DNA: TGTGCCACCAGTGATTTAGGGACAGGGGGGAACACCGGGGAGCTGTTTTTT
CDR3: CATSDLGTGGNTGELFF

D: TRBD1
size: .
V: TRBV18
J: TRBJ1-1
DNA: TGTGCCAGCTCACCACCCCCCGGGACAGGGGGGCAAGCTTTCTTT
CDR3: CASSPPPGTGGQAFF